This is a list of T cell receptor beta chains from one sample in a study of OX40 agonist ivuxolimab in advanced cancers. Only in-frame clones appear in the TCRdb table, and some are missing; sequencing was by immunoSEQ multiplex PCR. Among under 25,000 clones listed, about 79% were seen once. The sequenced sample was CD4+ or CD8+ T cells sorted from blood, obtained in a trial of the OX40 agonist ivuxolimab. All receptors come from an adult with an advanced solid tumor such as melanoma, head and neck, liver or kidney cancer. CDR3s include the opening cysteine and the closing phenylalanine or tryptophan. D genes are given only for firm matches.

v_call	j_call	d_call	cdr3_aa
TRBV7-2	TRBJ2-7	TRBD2	CASSLVEGRDF
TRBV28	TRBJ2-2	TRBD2	CASSFGLADYANTGELFF
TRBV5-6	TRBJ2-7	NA	CASEGSMSSYEQYF
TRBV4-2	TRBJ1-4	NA	CASSPGHGGNEKLFF
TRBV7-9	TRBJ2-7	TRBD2	CASSSGTSGNPYEQYF
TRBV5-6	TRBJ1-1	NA	CASSLGTEAFF
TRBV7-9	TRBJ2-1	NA	CAERTGTDEQFF
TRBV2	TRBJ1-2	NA	CASSERQRNYGYTF
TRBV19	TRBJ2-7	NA	CASSIGGLYEQYF
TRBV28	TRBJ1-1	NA	CASSFKTETEAFF
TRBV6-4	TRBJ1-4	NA	CASKRGVREKLFF
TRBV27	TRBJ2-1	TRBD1	CASFQGGQLSSYNEQFF
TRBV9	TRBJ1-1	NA	CASSVGANTEAFF
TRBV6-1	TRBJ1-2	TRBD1	CASFFTTGKGYTF
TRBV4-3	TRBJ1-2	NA	CASSQDRVVTF
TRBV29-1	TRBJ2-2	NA	CSVAGSGGELFF
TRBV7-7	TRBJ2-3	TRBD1	CASSLQGSTDTQYF
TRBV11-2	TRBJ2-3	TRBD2	CASSFRGLAGAGDTQYF
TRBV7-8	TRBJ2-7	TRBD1	CASSSGQGSYEQYF
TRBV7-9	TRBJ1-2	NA	CASSHSYGYTF
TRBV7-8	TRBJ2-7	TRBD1	CASSPYTGTGSYEQYF
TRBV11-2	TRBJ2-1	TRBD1	CASSFGTGILNEQFF
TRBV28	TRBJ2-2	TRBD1	CASSPRTGTGELFF
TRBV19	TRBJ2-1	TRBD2	CASSPIAGGPGNEQFF
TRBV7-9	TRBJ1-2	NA	CASSFAGGSGYTF
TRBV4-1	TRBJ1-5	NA	CASSQEGEDLSNQPQHF
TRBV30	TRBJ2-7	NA	CAWGDGANYEQYF
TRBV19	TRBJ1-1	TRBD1	CASGTGNTEAFF
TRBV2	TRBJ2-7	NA	CASTSIESEQYF
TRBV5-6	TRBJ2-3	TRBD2	CASSLTSGRTDTQYF
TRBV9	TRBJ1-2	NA	CASSVPLTGDNYGYTF
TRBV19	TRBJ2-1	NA	CASSINGGTSYDEQFF
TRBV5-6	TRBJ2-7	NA	CASTGRLGYNQLSYEQYF
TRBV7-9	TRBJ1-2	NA	CASSPAEVLNYGYTF
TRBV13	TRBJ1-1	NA	CASSPFRNTEAFF
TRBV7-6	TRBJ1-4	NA	CASSLGGGGEKLFF
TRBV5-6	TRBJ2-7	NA	CASSLEARPPEQYF
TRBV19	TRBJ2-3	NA	CASSIGDTQYF
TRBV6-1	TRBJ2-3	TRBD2	CASSGTSGSSDTQYF
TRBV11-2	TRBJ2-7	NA	CASSQTGEPYEQYF